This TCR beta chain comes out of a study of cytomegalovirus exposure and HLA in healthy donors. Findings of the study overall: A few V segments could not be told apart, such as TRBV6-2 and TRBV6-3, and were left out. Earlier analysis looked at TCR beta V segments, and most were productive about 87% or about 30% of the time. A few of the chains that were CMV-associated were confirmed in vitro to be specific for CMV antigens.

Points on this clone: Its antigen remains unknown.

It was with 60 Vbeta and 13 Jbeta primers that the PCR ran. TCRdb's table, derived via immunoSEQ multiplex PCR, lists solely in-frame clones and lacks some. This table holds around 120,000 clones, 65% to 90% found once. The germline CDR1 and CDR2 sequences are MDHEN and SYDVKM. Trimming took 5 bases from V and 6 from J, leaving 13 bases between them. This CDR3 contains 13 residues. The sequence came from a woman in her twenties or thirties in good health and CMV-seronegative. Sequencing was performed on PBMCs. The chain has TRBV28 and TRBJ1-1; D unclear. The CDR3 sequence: CASSAGVRAEAFF. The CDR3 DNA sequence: TGTGCCAGCAGTGCGGGAGTCAGAGCTGAAGCTTTCTTT.